The 21 T cell receptor beta chains listed next were all sequenced from one sample in a study of cytomegalovirus exposure and HLA in healthy donors. A multiplex PCR was run with 60 Vbeta primers and 13 Jbeta primers. Generated by immunoSEQ multiplex PCR, the TCRdb table keeps only in-frame clones and is missing some. In the table there are roughly 200,000 clones, about 84% of which are singletons. Material for sequencing was PBMCs. The source of these receptors is a woman aged 25 to 39 in good health and CMV-seropositive.

J is TRBJ2-3 and V is TRBV5-1, with 10 bases matching TRBD2. The CDR3 spans 16 residues. V shed 0 bases, J shed 3 bases, and the junction held 4 bases outside the gene matches. Germline CDR1 SGHRS, CDR2 YFSETQ. CDR3 sequence (DNA): TGCGCCAGCAGCTTGGTATTAGCGGGGGGAACAGATACGCAGTATTTT. Protein product: CASSLVLAGGTDTQYF. Full variable domain (rest looked up from reference TRBV5-1 and TRBJ2-3): KAGVTQTPRYLIKTRGQQVTLSCSPISGHRSVSWYQQTPGQGLQFLFEYFSETQRNKGNFPGRFSGRQFSNSRSEMNVSTLELGDSALYLCASSLVLAGGTDTQYFGPGTRLTVL.

In its sample, this clone was seen a few times. V usage is TRBV5-4 and J usage is TRBJ1-6; 9 nucleotides agree with TRBD1. Germline lookup yields CDR1 SGHNT and CDR2 YYREEE (reference sequence). V was pared by 6 bases and J by 0 bases, with 4 bases of the junction left unmatched. The CDR3 consists of 16 residues. CDR3 DNA sequence: TGTGCCAGCACCCGGGGACAGGGCTCCTATAATTCACCCCTCCACTTT. As protein: CASTRGQGSYNSPLHF. The full variable domain, rest sourced from reference TRBV5-4 and TRBJ1-6, is ETGVTQSPTHLIKTRGQQVTLRCSSQSGHNTVSWYQQALGQGPQFIFQYYREEENGRGNFPPRFSGLQFPNYSSELNVNALELDDSALYLCASTRGQGSYNSPLHFGNGTRLTVT.

The J gene is TRBJ2-1, the V gene TRBV5-5, with 14 bases aligning to TRBD2. The CDR3 runs 16 residues. Germline lookup yields CDR1 SGHKS and CDR2 YYEKEE (reference sequence). V was clipped by 0 bases and J by 8 bases; unmatched bases: 4. This chain's CDR3 is CASSLEGTSGGDEQFF. The CDR3, as DNA: TGTGCCAGCAGCTTGGAAGGGACTAGCGGGGGCGATGAGCAGTTCTTC.

Only one count was recorded for this clone. The chain carries TRBV30 and TRBJ2-5; 7 positions match TRBD2. The J call may be in error: the DNA end matches TRBJ2-7 better. This CDR3 contains 17 residues. Germline V gene sequence: CDR1 GTSNPN, CDR2 SVGIG (reference sequence). CDR3 in amino acids: CAWSVSRGRVGSYEQYF. The CDR3 coding sequence is TGTGCCTGGAGTGTCAGCAGAGGGAGGGTCGGCTCCTACGAGCAGTACTTC.

This chain connects TRBV28 to TRBJ1-2; 8 bases are a match to TRBD1. The germline V gene encodes CDR1 MDHEN and CDR2 SYDVKM. This CDR3 is 15 amino acids long. V lost 5 bases and J lost 5; bases outside the gene matches: 10. The CDR3 is CASSVQGGNRYGYTF. The CDR3 DNA reads as TGTGCCAGCAGTGTACAGGGGGGTAATAGGTATGGCTACACCTTC.

There are a few counts of this clone. V and J are TRBV5-6 and TRBJ2-7, with 11 bases aligning to TRBD1. The CDR3 has 15 residues. Germline CDR1 SGHDT, CDR2 YYEEEE. V lost 0 bases, J lost 3 bases, and 2 bases stayed unmatched. CDR3 protein: CASSLAGTGGYEQYF. The CDR3 DNA sequence: TGTGCCAGCAGCTTGGCTGGGACAGGGGGCTACGAGCAGTACTTC.

This rearrangement joins TRBV27 to TRBJ1-1; D not resolved. Germline V gene lookup returns CDR1 MNHEY and CDR2 SMNVEV (reference sequence). The CDR3 extends over 13 amino acids. Trimming removed 6 bases from V and 8 bases from J, with 16 bases in between. The DNA for the CDR3 is TGTGCCAGCAGGGCCACTATACGTGGGGAAGCTTTCTTT. It translates to CASRATIRGEAFF.

V gene TRBV28 combines with J gene TRBJ1-4, with TRBD1 matching 9 bases. The V segment lost 3 bases and the J segment 16 bases; nucleotides outside the gene matches: 3. Germline values: CDR1 MDHEN, CDR2 SYDVKM. The CDR3 contains 11 residues. CDR3 sequence reads: CASSFGDRAFF. The DNA of the CDR3 is TGTGCCAGCAGTTTCGGGGACAGGGCGTTTTTT.

The V gene is TRBV28, the J gene TRBJ2-5, with D tentatively TRBD2 (6 bases). Per germline, CDR1 MDHEN and CDR2 SYDVKM. The length of the CDR3 is 17 residues. V dropped 3 bases and J dropped 5 bases, with 22 bases sitting between them. CDR3 DNA sequence: TGTGCCAGCAGTTTGTTCCGAACTTCGGGCGGGGAGGAGACCCAGTACTTC. This sequence encodes CASSLFRTSGGEETQYF.

The table lists this clone with a count of one. The CDR3 nucleotides read TGCGCCAGCAGCCAAGATAGGGGACAGGGGATGGAGACCCAGTACTTC. It codes for CASSQDRGQGMETQYF. This chain joins TRBV4-3 and TRBJ2-5; 10 bases agree with TRBD1. CDR1 is LGHNA and CDR2 is YSLEER in the germline V gene. This CDR3 contains 16 residues. V shed 0 bases, J shed 5 bases, and the junction held 6 bases outside the gene matches.

The J gene is TRBJ2-5, the V gene TRBV9, with 8 bases matching TRBD1. This CDR3 region has 14 residues. Germline V gene lookup returns CDR1 SGDLS and CDR2 YYNGEE. The V and J ends lost 3 bases and 4 bases, in that order; junction bases with no gene match: 5. CDR3 sequence: CASSALTGGETQYF. The CDR3 region has the DNA TGTGCCAGCAGCGCTCTAACAGGGGGAGAGACCCAGTACTTC.

This chain links TRBV28 with TRBJ1-6; 8 bases fit TRBD1. Germline assignment: CDR1 MDHEN and CDR2 SYDVKM. This CDR3 comprises 15 residues. Trimming at V came to 6 bases and at J to 8 bases, leaving 9 bases not matched to a gene. The CDR3 nucleotides are TGTGCCAGCAGCGAAATTCAGGGGGCGGATTCACCCCTCCACTTT. Residues: CASSEIQGADSPLHF.

The chain uses TRBV2 and TRBJ1-3; a possible D gene is TRBD1 (5 bases). Between the trimmed V and J ends, which lost 2 bases and 3 bases, there was a span of 14 bases. Germline CDR1 reads SNHLY; CDR2 reads FYNNEI. The CDR3 has 16 residues. The CDR3, as DNA: TGTGCCAGCAGTGAACTAGGGGCCTTATTTGGAAACACCATATATTTT. Amino acids: CASSELGALFGNTIYF.

This clone was recorded once. The chain carries TRBV28 and TRBJ1-2; D remains ambiguous. The CDR3 extends over 15 amino acids. V was shortened by 8 bases and J by 0 bases, with 16 bases between the two germline ends. The germline CDR1 and CDR2 sequences are MDHEN and SYDVKM. In DNA, the CDR3 is TGTGCCAGCCGGCCGAGCGGGGTAGCTAACTATGGCTACACCTTC. Amino acid sequence: CASRPSGVANYGYTF.

J is TRBJ2-7 and V is TRBV6-1; D perhaps matches TRBD2 (6 bases). V was cut by 8 bases and J by 3 bases, with 14 bases left in between. The germline CDR1 and CDR2 sequences are MNHNS and SASEGT. CDR3 length: 13 residues. CDR3 amino acids: CASADYPYYEQYF. The DNA for the CDR3 is TGTGCCAGCGCGGACTACCCCTACTACGAGCAGTACTTC.

This clone has just a few counts. The V call is TRBV4-2, the J call TRBJ2-2; TRBD2 matches at 9 bases. This CDR3 is 16 amino acids long. The germline V gene has CDR1 LGHNA and CDR2 YNFKEQ. The ends lost 4 bases at V and 5 bases at J; junction bases unmatched: 8. This CDR3 reads CASSPGAGGLTGELFF. The CDR3 nucleotides read TGTGCCAGCAGCCCCGGGGCGGGGGGGCTTACCGGGGAGCTGTTTTTT.

The J gene is TRBJ2-5, the V gene TRBV10-1; perhaps TRBD1 as D (6 bases). V lost 5 bases, J lost 5 bases, and 18 bases lay in between. The CDR3 covers 15 residues. From germline, CDR1 is WNHNN and CDR2 SYGVQD (reference sequence). CDR3 loop: CASSSRLWGQETQYF. In DNA, the CDR3 is TGCGCCAGCAGTAGCAGATTGTGGGGGCAGGAGACCCAGTACTTC.

This chain links TRBV18 with TRBJ2-2; D possibly corresponds to TRBD2 (5 bases). The germline gives CDR1 KGHSH, CDR2 LQKENI. There are 14 residues in the CDR3. Trimming stripped 0 bases from V and 3 bases from J, with 5 bases between. The CDR3 nucleotides read TGTGCCAGCTCACCACCACTAGACACCGGGGAGCTGTTTTTT. It specifies CASSPPLDTGELFF.

V is TRBV7-6 and J is TRBJ1-1; 8 nucleotides align to TRBD1. The germline CDR1 and CDR2 sequences are SGHVS and FNYEAQ. The V gene end was trimmed by 1 base and the J gene end by 4 bases; junction bases not matched to a gene: 8. This CDR3 spans 16 amino acids. The CDR3 nucleotides are TGTGCCAGCAGCTTAGTTGCGGCAGGGGGCGGCACTGAAGCTTTCTTT. It specifies CASSLVAAGGGTEAFF.

This chain links TRBV6-1 with TRBJ1-1; no firm D call. The germline V gene has CDR1 MNHNS and CDR2 SASEGT. This CDR3 comprises 14 residues. V was clipped by 1 base and J by 4 bases, with 10 bases between them. The CDR3, as DNA: TGTGCCAGCAGTGAAGATCCAGATGGCACTGAAGCTTTCTTT. Translation: CASSEDPDGTEAFF.

The chain recombines TRBV5-1 with TRBJ1-2; D is perhaps TRBD1 (5 bases). CDR1 is SGHRS and CDR2 is YFSETQ in the germline V gene. The length of the CDR3 is 13 residues. The V end lost 1 base, the J end lost 12 bases, and 16 bases lay between the germline ends. The CDR3 DNA is TGCGCCAGCAGCTTGTTCCAGGGCGGGGAGGACACCTTC. It is translated as CASSLFQGGEDTF.